The 12 T cell receptor beta chains presented below share a single source sample, sequenced in a study of control samples from healthy donors and cancer patients. TCRdb keeps only in-frame clones here, not all; method: immunoSEQ multiplex PCR. The sample records 75,000 to 100,000 clones, almost 90% being singletons. Sequenced sample: blood. The receptors here all came from a man aged 25-40 years in good health.

This clone was recorded once. This chain uses TRBV10-3 with TRBJ2-7; either TRBD1 or TRBD2 may fit D (6 bases each). The V gene lost 6 bases and the J gene lost 2 bases, with 8 bases spanning the gap. CDR1 ENHRY and CDR2 SYGVKD come from the germline V gene. The CDR3 is made up of 12 amino acids. CDR3 coding DNA: TGTGCCATCAGGGGGGGCGCCTACGAGCAGTACTTC. Its translation: CAIRGGAYEQYF.

The V and J genes are TRBV7-2 and TRBJ2-7, with D perhaps TRBD2 (6 bases). Germline CDR1 reads SGHTA; CDR2 reads FQGNSA. CDR3 length: 15 amino acids. Trimming left V 2 bases short and J 0 bases short, with 11 bases between. The CDR3: CASSLSLTSSYEQYF. The CDR3 DNA sequence: TGTGCCAGCAGCTTATCGTTGACTAGCTCCTACGAGCAGTACTTC.

The CDR3 DNA reads as TGTGCCAGCAGCCGCCTAGCGGGAGAGAACACCGGGGAGCTGTTTTTT. Translating it yields CASSRLAGENTGELFF. The rearrangement joins TRBV4-2 to TRBJ2-2; 10 bases fit TRBD2. The CDR3 covers 16 residues. Germline trimming cut 4 bases from V and 1 base from J; bases unmatched to any gene: 3. The V gene's germline CDR1 is LGHNA and CDR2 YNFKEQ.

The rearrangement joins TRBV30 to TRBJ2-7; perhaps TRBD2 as D (6 bases). The CDR3 is made up of 16 amino acids. Germline V gene sequence: CDR1 GTSNPN, CDR2 SVGIG (reference sequence). The V end was cut by 2 bases, the J end by 0 bases, with 17 bases between. CDR3 DNA: TGTGCCTGGAGTAACAAACGTAGCGGTAGCTCCTACGAGCAGTACTTC. It translates to CAWSNKRSGSSYEQYF.

The V gene is TRBV28, the J gene TRBJ1-4, with D unresolved. Trimming shortened V by 3 bases and J by 6 bases, and 8 bases separated the two germline ends. The CDR3 covers 13 residues. CDR1 MDHEN and CDR2 SYDVKM come from the germline V gene. CDR3 nucleotides: TGTGCCAGCAGTTTGTCTGACGATGAAAAACTGTTTTTT. Protein product: CASSLSDDEKLFF.

In this sample, this clone turned up once. The CDR3, as DNA: TGCGCCAGCAGTGAGGTTCCCAGGTCGTCCTACAATGAGCAGTTCTTC. Amino acid sequence: CASSEVPRSSYNEQFF. J is TRBJ2-1 and V is TRBV10-1, with D uncertain. Between the trimmed V and J ends, which lost 2 bases and 1 base, there was a span of 12 bases. The length of the CDR3 is 16 residues. Germline V gene sequence: CDR1 WNHNN, CDR2 SYGVQD (reference sequence).

This chain connects TRBV3-1 (or the pseudogene TRBV3-2) to TRBJ2-7, with a possible D match to TRBD1 (5 bases). CDR1 LGHDT and CDR2 YNNKEL come from the germline V gene (reference sequence). The CDR3 extends over 15 amino acids. The germline V and J ends were trimmed by 0 bases and 5 bases, with 14 bases remaining between them. The CDR3 reads CASSQDSSWGNEQYF. The CDR3 region has the DNA TGTGCCAGCAGCCAAGATTCTTCTTGGGGCAACGAGCAGTACTTC.

The V and J genes are TRBV6-5 and TRBJ2-3; 7 nucleotides agree with TRBD1. This CDR3 is built from 15 residues. Germline V gene sequence: CDR1 MNHEY, CDR2 SVGAGI. The V gene end was trimmed by 2 bases and the J gene end by 3 bases; junction bases not matched to a gene: 5. The CDR3 region has the DNA TGTGCCAGCAGTTACAGTCGGGACAGAACAGATACGCAGTATTTT. Its protein is CASSYSRDRTDTQYF.

The V and J genes are TRBV27 and TRBJ1-5, with unresolved D. The germline V gene has CDR1 MNHEY and CDR2 SMNVEV (reference sequence). The CDR3 has 12 residues. Trimming removed 6 bases at V and 0 bases at J, with 3 bases between. The chain's CDR3 is CASSHSNQPQHF. CDR3 in DNA: TGTGCCAGCAGCCATAGCAATCAGCCCCAGCATTTT.

Turning to this clone: No DNA is shown, since the ends of the CDR3 on it are uncertain; the CDR3 is the one TCRdb lists. The V and J genes are TRBV7-3 and TRBJ2-1. Germline CDR1 SGHTA, CDR2 FQGTGA. The CDR3 is 14 amino acids in total, end residues counted. CDR3 amino acids: CASSPRNFGNEQFF.

This chain connects TRBV6-2 or TRBV6-3 to TRBJ2-2; 10 positions match TRBD2. J was trimmed by 7 bases and V by 5 bases; bases with no gene match: 1. The CDR3 extends over 13 amino acids. Germline V gives CDR1 MNHEY, CDR2 SVGEGT. The CDR3 protein is CASSLAGVGELFF. The CDR3 DNA is TGTGCCAGCAGTCTAGCGGGAGTCGGGGAGCTGTTTTTT.

DNA of the CDR3: TGCGCCAGCAGCCAGACACAGGGGCTACCTGAAGCTTTCTTT. Encoded protein: CASSQTQGLPEAFF. The V call is TRBV4-1, the J call TRBJ1-1, with 7 bases lining up with TRBD1. Looked up from germline, CDR1 is MGHRA and CDR2 is YSYEKL. The CDR3 spans 14 residues. V lost 3 bases, J lost 6 bases, and 7 bases stayed unmatched.